The 27 T cell receptor beta chains below all came from one sample that was sequenced in a study of shared clonotypes between healthy human individuals (dated by TCRdb to about 2020). The library relied on the immunoSEQ multiplex PCR assay. The table was pulled from immuneACCESS by TCRdb, which kept in-frame rearrangements only. Such tables lose some clones; where checked, under half of the loss comes from unresolved V genes, and the rest has no known cause. The sample table shows approximately 1,000,000 clones, and 75% to 85% are seen once. The top ten clonotypes cover approximately 0.5% of the sample. Sequenced input: memory CD4+ T cells from PBMCs. Per the publication, the cell subset or site label means: CD45RA-negative fraction. All receptors come from a man aged 18 to 30 in good health. Some clones in this sample may be carry-over from other donors' samples.

The chain links TRBV11-2 to TRBJ2-7; 10 bases line up with TRBD1. The V and J ends lost 5 bases and 3 bases, in that order; junction bases with no gene match: 10. The germline gives CDR1 SGHAT, CDR2 FQNNGV. This CDR3 is 16 amino acids long. The DNA for the CDR3 is TGTGCCAGCAGCCCCCTTAACCGGGACAGGGGCTACGAGCAGTACTTC. As protein: CASSPLNRDRGYEQYF. Complete variable domain (other parts from reference TRBV11-2 and TRBJ2-7): EAGVAQSPRYKIIEKRQSVAFWCNPISGHATLYWYQQILGQGPKLLIQFQNNGVVDDSQLPKDRFSAERLKGVDSTLKIQPAKLEDSAVYLCASSPLNRDRGYEQYFGPGTRLTVT.

This sequence joins TRBV5-1 and TRBJ1-4, with no clear D. The V end lost 4 bases, the J end lost 7 bases, and 14 bases lay between the germline ends. This CDR3 has 14 amino acids. Germline loops: CDR1 SGHRS, CDR2 YFSETQ. The CDR3 spells CASSRGGMGEKLFF. For the CDR3, the DNA is TGCGCCAGCAGCAGAGGCGGTATGGGTGAAAAACTGTTTTTT.

The genes are TRBV19 and TRBJ2-7; possible D gene TRBD1, 5 bases. CDR3 length equals 14 residues. Trimming pared 1 base from V and 1 base from J, leaving 8 bases between. Germline V gene sequence: CDR1 LNHDA, CDR2 SQIVND (reference sequence). CDR3 sequence (DNA): TGTGCCAGTAGTATAGGAGACAGTTCCTACGAGCAGTACTTC. Translated: CASSIGDSSYEQYF.

The chain joins TRBV11-2 to TRBJ2-2; D gene ambiguous. Trimming took 5 bases from V and 2 from J, leaving 18 bases between them. The germline CDR1 and CDR2 sequences are SGHAT and FQNNGV. The CDR3 is made up of 17 amino acids. CDR3 amino acids: CASSPTPWVGNTGELFF. The CDR3 coding sequence is TGTGCCAGCAGCCCAACCCCCTGGGTAGGAAACACCGGGGAGCTGTTTTTT.

A remark on this clone: Other nucleotide sequences in the sample specify the same CDR3. The genes are TRBV6-1 and TRBJ2-7, with TRBD1 matching over 9 bases. After removal of 6 bases from V and 2 bases from J, the junction contained 2 bases not matched to a gene. CDR1 and CDR2 (germline): MNHNS, SASEGT. The CDR3 runs 13 residues. The CDR3 region has the DNA TGTGCCAGCAGCCGGGACAGGGCCTACGAGCAGTACTTC. This encodes CASSRDRAYEQYF.

Here the CDR3 DNA reads TGTGCCAGCAGCCCCAGGGGGTACGGAGGACAAGAGACCCAGTACTTC. This translates into CASSPRGYGGQETQYF. The chain recombines TRBV7-2 with TRBJ2-5; 7 bases match TRBD1. CDR3 size: 16 residues. The V gene end was trimmed by 5 bases and the J gene end by 2 bases; junction bases not matched to a gene: 11. Germline V CDR1 and CDR2: SGHTA, FQGNSA.

This clone was detected only a few times. The genes are TRBV5-4 and TRBJ1-2; D is unresolved. The CDR3 extends over 13 amino acids. Germline values: CDR1 SGHNT, CDR2 YYREEE (reference sequence). Trimming shortened V by 0 bases and J by 8 bases, and 11 bases separated the two germline ends. The DNA for the CDR3 is TGTGCCAGCAGCTTGGTACTTCTCAGGGGCTACACCTTC. Translation gives CASSLVLLRGYTF.

This clone was observed a single time. The V and J genes are TRBV2 and TRBJ2-3; no firm D call. Looked up from germline, CDR1 is SNHLY and CDR2 is FYNNEI. With 7 bases removed from V and 5 bases from J, the gap between germline ends came to 7 bases. CDR3 length: 11 residues. DNA for the CDR3: TGTGCCAGCAAGGCGCGAGATACGCAGTATTTT. It codes for CASKARDTQYF.

The V call is TRBV7-2, the J call TRBJ1-4; D is uncertain. The CDR3 extends over 15 amino acids. V was shortened by 3 bases and J by 0 bases, with 8 bases between the two germline ends. Germline V CDR1 and CDR2: SGHTA, FQGNSA. The CDR3 here is CASSLRPATNEKLFF. CDR3 DNA sequence: TGTGCCAGCAGCTTGCGACCAGCAACTAATGAAAAACTGTTTTTT.

Regarding this clone: Other DNA sequences in this specimen translate into the identical CDR3. The chain couples TRBV7-3 to TRBJ2-7, with D possibly being TRBD1 (6 bases). This CDR3 has 14 residues. Trimming pared 3 bases from V and 4 bases from J, leaving 13 bases between. The V gene's germline CDR1 is SGHTA and CDR2 FQGTGA. CDR3 DNA sequence: TGTGCCAGCAGCTTGGGGGCAGGGTCGTACGAGCAGTACTTC. Protein sequence: CASSLGAGSYEQYF. The variable domain in full, with the rest retrieved from reference TRBV7-3 and TRBJ2-7, is GAGVSQTPSNKVTEKGKYVELRCDPISGHTALYWYRQSLGQGPEFLIYFQGTGAADDSGLPNDRFFAVRPEGSVSTLKIQRTERGDSAVYLCASSLGAGSYEQYFGPGTRLTVT.

This chain links TRBV29-1 with TRBJ2-1; D may correspond to TRBD1 or TRBD2 (6 bases each). CDR1 and CDR2 from the germline V gene are SQVTM and ANQGSEA. This CDR3 region has 14 residues. Trimming removed 7 bases from V and 7 bases from J, with 20 bases in between. Written as DNA, the CDR3 is TGCAGCGCCGGGGGCCCCCGGGTTAATAATGAGCAGTTCTTC. This codes for CSAGGPRVNNEQFF.

The rearrangement uses TRBV9 and TRBJ1-1; D is unclear. The CDR3 contains 11 residues. Germline loops: CDR1 SGDLS, CDR2 YYNGEE. V was cut by 4 bases and J by 2 bases, with 3 bases left in between. CDR3 DNA: TGTGCCAGCAGCTCCAACACTGAAGCTTTCTTT. Its protein product is CASSSNTEAFF.

V is TRBV7-9 and J is TRBJ2-3; tentatively, D is TRBD2 (5 bases). The V gene's germline CDR1 is SEHNR and CDR2 FQNEAQ (reference sequence). Trimming cost V 4 bases and J 6 bases, with 14 bases left between them. This CDR3 comprises 14 residues. The CDR3 protein is CASSSPGSGDTQYF. DNA of the CDR3: TGTGCCAGCAGCTCCCCGGGGTCTGGGGATACGCAGTATTTT. Using reference TRBV7-9 and TRBJ2-3 for the parts outside the CDR3, the full variable domain is DTGVSQNPRHKITKRGQNVTFRCDPISEHNRLYWYRQTLGQGPEFLTYFQNEAQLEKSRLLSDRFSAERPKGSFSTLEIQRTEQGDSAMYLCASSSPGSGDTQYFGPGTRLTVL.

The chain combines TRBV28 with TRBJ2-2, with D perhaps TRBD2 (5 bases). Trimming shortened V by 8 bases and J by 3 bases, and 13 bases separated the two germline ends. The germline V gene has CDR1 MDHEN and CDR2 SYDVKM. This CDR3 is built from 14 residues. The CDR3 DNA reads as TGTGCCAGCGGGAGATGGGGAGACACCGGGGAGCTGTTTTTT. Translation gives CASGRWGDTGELFF.

This clone was counted between two and nine times. Other DNA sequences in this sample translate to the same CDR3. The DNA for the CDR3 is TGCGCCAGCAGCCTCTCTGGAGATACGCAGTATTTT. It codes for CASSLSGDTQYF. The chain is built from TRBV5-1 and TRBJ2-3, with D unresolved. The V end was cut by 4 bases, the J end by 5 bases, with 8 bases between. The CDR3 sequence is 12 residues long. In germline, CDR1 is SGHRS, CDR2 YFSETQ.

The chain has TRBV27 and TRBJ2-1; possibly TRBD1 or TRBD2 for D (5 bases each). Germline CDR1 MNHEY, CDR2 SMNVEV (reference sequence). CDR3 length: 13 amino acids. V lost 2 bases to trimming and J lost 6 bases, with 8 bases between them. CDR3 residues: CASSLVRGNEQFF. The CDR3 DNA reads as TGTGCCAGCAGTTTAGTGAGGGGCAATGAGCAGTTCTTC.

This clone was observed a handful of times. The chain recombines TRBV21-1 with TRBJ1-5. TRBV21-1 is a recognized pseudogene. There are 15 residues in the CDR3. CDR3 nucleotides: TGTGCCAGCAGCAGGCGGAATTATAGCAATCAGCCCCAGCATTTT. Translating gives CASSRRNYSNQPQHF.

This chain joins TRBV5-1 and TRBJ2-5; D not certain. V was shortened by 0 bases and J by 4 bases, with 13 bases between the two germline ends. In germline, CDR1 is SGHRS, CDR2 YFSETQ. The CDR3 sequence is 15 residues long. Here the CDR3 DNA reads TGCGCCAGCAGCTTGGTGGCTTCGCCTGGAGAGACCCAGTACTTC. Encoded protein: CASSLVASPGETQYF.

The genes are TRBV4-2 and TRBJ2-3; 9 positions agree with TRBD2. After removal of 4 bases from V and 2 bases from J, the junction contained 16 bases not matched to a gene. The CDR3 runs to 19 residues. Germline CDR1 LGHNA, CDR2 YNFKEQ. CDR3 loop: CASSRLSGRGGLVTDTQYF. The CDR3 region has the DNA TGTGCCAGCAGCCGTCTTAGCGGGAGAGGAGGTTTGGTCACAGATACGCAGTATTTT.

The chain employs TRBV7-2 and TRBJ1-5; D might be TRBD1 (6 bases). The germline V gene has CDR1 SGHTA and CDR2 FQGNSA. The germline V and J ends were trimmed by 2 bases and 7 bases, with 12 bases remaining between them. The CDR3 totals 14 residues. In DNA form, the CDR3 reads TGTGCCAGCAGCTTATGGGGGAGGGGGCAGCCCCAGCATTTT. Translation gives CASSLWGRGQPQHF.

This clone has just one count. The chain carries TRBV10-3 and TRBJ1-2, with 9 bases identical to TRBD1. Trimming at V came to 4 bases and at J to 8 bases, leaving 5 bases not matched to a gene. Looked up from germline, CDR1 is ENHRY and CDR2 is SYGVKD. The CDR3 is made up of 13 amino acids. CDR3 in amino acids: CAISGQTGGGYTF. The CDR3 DNA reads TGTGCCATCAGTGGTCAGACAGGGGGAGGCTACACCTTC.

This clone has more than one count but fewer than ten. This chain connects TRBV18 to TRBJ2-7; TRBD2 is a possible D gene (6 bases). This CDR3 spans 13 amino acids. In germline, CDR1 is KGHSH, CDR2 LQKENI. V shed 8 bases and J shed 6 bases, with 17 bases lying between them. The CDR3 DNA follows: TGTGCCAGCCGGGAGTCGGAGCGGGCCGAGCAGTACTTC. Translating gives CASRESERAEQYF.

This clone was seen just once. The V and J genes are TRBV6-6 and TRBJ1-2; 7 bases match TRBD1. The germline gives CDR1 MNHNY, CDR2 SVGAGI (reference sequence). V lost 5 bases, J lost 8 bases, and 17 bases stayed unmatched. The CDR3 contains 16 residues. The CDR3, as DNA: TGTGCCAGCAGTCCGACCCCCAACAGGGGAATCAGCGGCTACACCTTC. Translated, it gives CASSPTPNRGISGYTF.

This clone was picked up one time. The chain has TRBV28 and TRBJ1-3; no clear D. V lost 10 bases, J lost 3 bases, and 10 bases lay in between. Germline CDR1 is MDHEN and CDR2 is SYDVKM. This CDR3 has 12 residues. The CDR3 nucleotides read TGTGCCACCTTCTCACGTGGAAACACCATATATTTT. This sequence encodes CATFSRGNTIYF.

The J gene is TRBJ1-5, the V gene TRBV9; 9 nucleotides match TRBD1. Germline CDR1 reads SGDLS; CDR2 reads YYNGEE. V trimming: 3 bases; J trimming: 8 bases; junction bases outside the gene matches: 6. This CDR3 contains 14 residues. The CDR3 is CASSADRGLEPQHF. Here the CDR3 DNA reads TGTGCCAGCAGCGCGGACAGGGGATTGGAGCCCCAGCATTTT.

This chain joins TRBV4-1 and TRBJ2-3, with D possibly called TRBD1 or TRBD2 (6 bases each). Germline V CDR1 and CDR2: MGHRA, YSYEKL. This CDR3 has 15 amino acids. V gave up 1 base and J gave up 3 bases, with 11 bases separating them. The CDR3 DNA reads as TGCGCCAGCAGCCAAGTTGGAGGGGGTACAGATACGCAGTATTTT. Protein sequence: CASSQVGGGTDTQYF.

On this clone: The sample has other DNA sequences that encode this CDR3 too. This chain links TRBV6-5 with TRBJ1-1; a weak D match, TRBD1 (5 bases). The CDR3 totals 13 residues. Trimming took off 5 bases at V and 1 base at J, with 8 bases between the two ends. CDR1 is MNHEY, CDR2 SVGAGI, per germline. CDR3 loop: CASSPRGNTEAFF. The CDR3 DNA sequence: TGTGCCAGCAGTCCAAGGGGGAACACTGAAGCTTTCTTT.